The T cell receptor beta chain under discussion was sequenced for a study of blood T cell repertoires in COVID-19. Study context: Acute and convalescent COVID-19 specimens originated in the United States, Italy and Spain.

Cohort placement rested on clinical history that participants reported themselves. The recovered donors of Cohort 3 showed two negative PCRs, clearance, or symptom resolution. This CDR3 spans 15 amino acids. Germline CDR1 SGHAT, CDR2 FQNNGV. V was cut by 1 base and J by 7 bases, with 16 bases left in between. In the study's own analysis: Estimates of nucleated cell counts were drawn from the amplification of reference gene primers. Only in-frame clones appear in the TCRdb table, and some are missing; sequencing was by immunoSEQ multiplex PCR. V, J and clone size are taken as reported in that table, and D and trimming were inferred from the DNA itself. This sample has over 200,000 clones; about 80% occur once, and the top ten carry approximately 15%.

The receptor was derived from a man aged 35-49 years who had recovered from COVID-19. What was sequenced was PBMCs or T cells enriched from blood (not recorded which). The chain combines TRBV11-2 with TRBJ1-1; D remains unclear. The CDR3 DNA follows: TGTGCCAGCAGCTTAGGCCCCGGGAGGATGAATGAAGCTTTCTTT. It translates to CASSLGPGRMNEAFF. Using reference TRBV11-2 and TRBJ1-1 for the parts outside the CDR3, the full variable domain is EAGVAQSPRYKIIEKRQSVAFWCNPISGHATLYWYQQILGQGPKLLIQFQNNGVVDDSQLPKDRFSAERLKGVDSTLKIQPAKLEDSAVYLCASSLGPGRMNEAFFGQGTRLTVV.